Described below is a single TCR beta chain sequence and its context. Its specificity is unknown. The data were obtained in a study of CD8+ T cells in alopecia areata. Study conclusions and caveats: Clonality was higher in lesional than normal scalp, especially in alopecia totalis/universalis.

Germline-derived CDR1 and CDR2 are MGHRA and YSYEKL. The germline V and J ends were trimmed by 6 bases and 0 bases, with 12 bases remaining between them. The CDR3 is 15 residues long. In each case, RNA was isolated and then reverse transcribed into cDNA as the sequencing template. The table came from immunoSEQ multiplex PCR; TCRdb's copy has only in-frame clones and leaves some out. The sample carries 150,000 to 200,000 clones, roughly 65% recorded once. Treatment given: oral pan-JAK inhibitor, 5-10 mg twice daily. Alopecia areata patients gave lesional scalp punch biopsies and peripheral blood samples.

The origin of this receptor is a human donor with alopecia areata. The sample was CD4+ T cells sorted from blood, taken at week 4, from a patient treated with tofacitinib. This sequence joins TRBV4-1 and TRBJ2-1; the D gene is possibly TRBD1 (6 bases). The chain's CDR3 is CASRKQGDSYNEQFF. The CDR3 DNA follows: TGCGCCAGCAGGAAACAGGGTGACTCCTACAATGAGCAGTTCTTC.